A selection of T cell receptor beta chains follows, all from one sample in a study of OX40 agonist ivuxolimab in advanced cancers. Libraries were prepared by immunoSEQ multiplex PCR; TCRdb keeps only in-frame clonotypes and omits some of them. The sample includes 57,000 or so clones, approximately 80% of them seen just once. Sequenced material: CD4+ or CD8+ T cells sorted from blood, taken in a trial of the OX40 agonist ivuxolimab. The receptors derive from an adult with an advanced solid tumor such as melanoma, head and neck, liver or kidney cancer. CDR3s include the opening cysteine and the closing phenylalanine or tryptophan. The order of the fields is D gene, J gene, clone size, V gene, CDR3 DNA, CDR3 protein. A D gene is named only where the DNA matches it firmly. Part of the rows lack a size; the others show once, few, many or a class for expanded clones.

>TRBD1|TRBJ2-6|.|TRBV5-1
TGCGCCAGCAGCGCAACTACGGGACAGGGGTATTCTGGGGCCAACGTCCTGACTTTC
CASSATTGQGYSGANVLTF
>.|TRBJ1-4|.|TRBV6-6
TGTGCCAGCAGTACAATGCCTTTACCGGAAAAACTGTTTTTT
CASSTMPLPEKLFF
>.|TRBJ2-1|.|TRBV7-9
TGTGCCAGCAGCCCATGGACTACAGATGAGCAGTTCTTC
CASSPWTTDEQFF
>TRBD1|TRBJ1-2|few|TRBV18
TGTGCCAGCTCGCCCAGGCAGGGGGACGGCTACACCTTC
CASSPRQGDGYTF
>TRBD2|TRBJ2-3|.|TRBV14
TGTGCCAGCAGCCAAGAGCCCTCGCCGGGACTAGCGGGAGTGGGTTGGGCAGATACGCAGTATTTT
CASSQEPSPGLAGVGWADTQYF
>.|TRBJ2-3|.|TRBV6-5
TGTGCCAGCAGTTACGGACAGGAGGGGACAGATACGCAGTATTTT
CASSYGQEGTDTQYF
>TRBD1|TRBJ2-1|.|TRBV6-5
TGTGCCAGCAGTTCCCACAGGGGGCAATATGAGCAGTTCTTC
CASSSHRGQYEQFF
>.|TRBJ1-3|.|TRBV28
TGTGCCAGTCAAGTTTCCGGTGGAAACACCATATATTTT
CASQVSGGNTIYF
>.|TRBJ2-7|.|TRBV7-3
TGTGCCAGCAGCTTAGACTGGGGACAAGGCTACGAGCAGTACTTC
CASSLDWGQGYEQYF
>.|TRBJ1-4|.|TRBV4-1
TGCGCCAGCAGCCGCTCTGGCAGAGAAAAACTGTTTTTT
CASSRSGREKLFF
>.|TRBJ2-1|.|TRBV10-2
TGCGCCAGCAGTAAGACTAGTGGATCTGCGCAGTTCTTC
CASSKTSGSAQFF
>TRBD1|TRBJ1-2|.|TRBV11-3
TGTGCCAGCAGCCAGGGGGGAGGGAGCTATGGCTACACCTTC
CASSQGGGSYGYTF
>.|TRBJ2-3|.|TRBV19
TGTGCCAGTAGTGATCCCATCGGGAGAGTAGCGCTCACAGATACGCAGTATTTT
CASSDPIGRVALTDTQYF
>TRBD2|TRBJ2-1|.|TRBV19
TGTGCCAGTAGTATCGGAGCGGGACACAATGAGCAGTTCTTC
CASSIGAGHNEQFF
>.|TRBJ1-2|.|TRBV12-2
TGTGCAAGTCACAGGGGGTGCTATGGCTACACCTTC
CASHRGCYGYTF